These 3 T cell receptor beta chains came from one sample sequenced in a study of blood T cell repertoires in COVID-19. The data were produced by immunoSEQ multiplex PCR, yet TCRdb's version contains in-frame clones alone and is incomplete. This sample has around 130,000 clones; 84% occur once, and the top ten carry approximately 2.4%. The sequenced sample was PBMCs or T cells enriched from blood (not recorded which). Receptors were obtained from a man aged 35 to 55 with acute COVID-19.

This rearrangement joins TRBV30 to TRBJ2-2, with 7 bases aligning to TRBD1. The CDR3 spans 12 residues. With V trimmed by 5 bases and J by 7 bases, 4 bases remained unmatched. Looked up from germline, CDR1 is GTSNPN and CDR2 is SVGIG (reference sequence). CDR3: CAWLQGHGELFF. In DNA, the CDR3 is TGTGCCTGGCTACAGGGGCACGGGGAGCTGTTTTTT.

The V call is TRBV7-2, the J call TRBJ2-3, with D possibly matching TRBD2 (6 bases). The CDR3 length is 16 residues. Deletions cut 2 bases from V and 4 bases from J, with 16 bases between. Germline assignment: CDR1 SGHTA and CDR2 FQGNSA. The CDR3 loop reads CASSLNGRASADTQYF. DNA for the CDR3: TGTGCCAGCAGCTTAAACGGACGTGCTAGCGCAGATACGCAGTATTTT.

The chain links TRBV29-1 to TRBJ1-3, with TRBD1 identical over 9 bases. With 0 bases clipped from V and 7 bases from J, the junction kept 4 bases outside the gene matches. This CDR3 has 14 residues. In germline, CDR1 is SQVTM, CDR2 ANQGSEA. This CDR3 is CSVEDRDRGNTIYF. CDR3 bases: TGCAGCGTTGAAGATCGAGACAGGGGGAACACCATATATTTT.